Sequencing of this TCR beta chain was carried out in a study of human CD8 memory T cell subsets. Overall study results and limits: The stem-like memory and precursor exhausted T cell populations displayed similarly high diversity, which was not the case for effector memory cells. What was sequenced in this study was only the T cell receptor beta chains.

Making the TCR beta libraries relied on UMI-labeled 5' RACE. Methods used by the authors: Across the sequenced material, each individual TCR beta library was found to contain somewhere between about 3,000 and 18,000 functional CDR3 beta clonotypes. TCRdb reprocessed the 5' RACE reads, keeping one entry per CDR3 protein, no DNA. These V and J calls are TCRdb output, not the study's own analysis. Listed are thousands of distinct CDR3 sequences; about 15% falls within the top ten. Regarding this clonotype: Antigen specificity is unknown.

The CDR3 loop spans 14 amino acids. Germline assignment: CDR1 MGHDK and CDR2 SYGVNS. Among CD8+ T cells, TPEX were CCR7+ PD-1+ TIGIT+ early memory cells with exhausted-like traits. The sequenced sample consisted of CD8+ T cells from PBMCs. The clonotype comes from a human donor in good health. The chain carries TRBV25-1 and TRBJ2-1; TCRdb's D call of TRBD1 is untestable without DNA. The CDR3 sequence is CASSESPGPDEQFF.